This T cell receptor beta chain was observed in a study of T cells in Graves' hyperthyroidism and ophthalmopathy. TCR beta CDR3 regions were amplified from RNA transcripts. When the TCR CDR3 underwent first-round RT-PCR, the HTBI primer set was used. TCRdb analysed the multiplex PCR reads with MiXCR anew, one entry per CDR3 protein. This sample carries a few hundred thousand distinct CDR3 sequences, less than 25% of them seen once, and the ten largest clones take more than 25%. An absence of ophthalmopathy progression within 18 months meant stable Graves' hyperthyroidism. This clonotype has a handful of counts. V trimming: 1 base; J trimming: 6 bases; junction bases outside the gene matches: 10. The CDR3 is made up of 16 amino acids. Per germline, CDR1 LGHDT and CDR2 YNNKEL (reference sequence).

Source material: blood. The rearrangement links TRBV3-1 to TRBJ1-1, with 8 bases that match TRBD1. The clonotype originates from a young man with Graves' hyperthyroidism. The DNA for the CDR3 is TGTGCCAGCAGCCAAGCCCTCCGTGGACAGGGAGCTGAAGCTTTCTTT. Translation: CASSQALRGQGAEAFF.